This entry lists 30 T cell receptor beta chains sequenced from one sample in a study of regulatory and conventional T cells in RAG deficiency. Blood CD4+ CD25-low CD127-high conventional T cells supplied the genomic DNA template. Profiled with immunoSEQ multiplex PCR; TCRdb holds only in-frame clones, not every one. The sample has under 35,000 clones; about 70% are singletons. These data are also associated with another study on regulatory T cells. That investigation notes: Primers: 52 TRBV forward and 13 TRBJ reverse.

Sequencing used CD4+ effector T cells sorted from blood. The receptors were gathered from a human donor in good health.

The V gene is TRBV5-4, the J gene TRBJ2-1; D is perhaps TRBD2 (6 bases). CDR3 length equals 14 residues. CDR1 SGHNT and CDR2 YYREEE come from the germline V gene (reference sequence). V was clipped by 6 bases and J by 5 bases, with 15 bases between them. For the CDR3, the DNA is TGTGCCAGCACCCCCACGGGGGTCGACAATGAGCAGTTCTTC. Translating it yields CASTPTGVDNEQFF.

V and J are TRBV19 and TRBJ1-1; D gene ambiguous. The CDR3 extends over 11 amino acids. Per the germline V gene, CDR1 is LNHDA and CDR2 is SQIVND (reference sequence). CDR3 loop: CSTVLDTEAFF. CDR3 DNA sequence: TGTTCTACCGTGTTGGACACTGAAGCTTTCTTT.

The gene calls are TRBV30 and TRBJ1-2; TRBD1 matches 9 bases. The CDR3 contains 14 residues. Germline V gene sequence: CDR1 GTSNPN, CDR2 SVGIG (reference sequence). Trimming at V came to 7 bases and at J to 1 base, leaving 7 bases not matched to a gene. This CDR3 is CAFWDREINYGYTF. In DNA form, the CDR3 reads TGTGCCTTCTGGGACAGGGAGATTAACTATGGCTACACCTTC. Variable domain in full (rest from reference TRBV30 and TRBJ1-2): SQTIHQWPATLVQPVGSPLSLECTVEGTSNPNLYWYRQAAGRGLQLLFYSVGIGQISSEVPQNLSASRPQDRQFILSSKKLLLSDSGFYLCAFWDREINYGYTFGSGTRLTVV.

This chain links TRBV5-6 with TRBJ2-5, with D unclear. Germline V CDR1 and CDR2: SGHDT, YYEEEE. Trimming removed 3 bases at V and 5 bases at J, with 14 bases between. The CDR3 is 14 amino acids. The CDR3 spells CASSSPTGGETQYF. DNA for the CDR3: TGTGCCAGCAGCTCCCCGACTGGCGGTGAGACCCAGTACTTC.

The V and J genes are TRBV4-1 and TRBJ1-1; D ambiguous. Germline V gives CDR1 MGHRA, CDR2 YSYEKL. Trimming shortened V by 3 bases and J by 3 bases, and 11 bases separated the two germline ends. The CDR3 runs 14 residues. The CDR3 DNA reads TGCGCCAGCAGCCACTCTCGCTTGGACACTGAAGCTTTCTTT. The encoded protein is CASSHSRLDTEAFF.

This clone has only a few counts. V usage is TRBV12-5 and J usage is TRBJ1-2, with D possibly TRBD1 on 6 matching bases. Between the trimmed V and J ends, which lost 2 bases and 8 bases, there was a span of 21 bases. CDR3 length: 16 amino acids. Looked up from germline, CDR1 is LGHNT and CDR2 is FRNRAP. The CDR3 loop is CASGLTRTDGIGGYTF. The CDR3 DNA follows: TGTGCTAGTGGTTTGACCCGGACAGACGGGATTGGAGGCTACACCTTC.

The rearrangement uses TRBV10-1 and TRBJ2-2; D unclear. The CDR3 runs to 13 residues. The V and J ends lost 6 bases and 2 bases respectively, with 7 bases between them. The V gene's germline CDR1 is WNHNN and CDR2 SYGVQD (reference sequence). Written as DNA, the CDR3 is TGCGCCAGCAGGATGCTAAACACCGGGGAGCTGTTTTTT. Protein product: CASRMLNTGELFF.

V and J are TRBV5-1 and TRBJ1-2; tentatively, D is TRBD1 (5 bases). The V end lost 0 bases, the J end lost 7 bases, and 16 bases lay between the germline ends. Germline values: CDR1 SGHRS, CDR2 YFSETQ. This CDR3 has 15 residues. DNA of the CDR3: TGCGCCAGCAGCTTGGAGTACAGCGGGGCTGGTGGCTACACCTTC. Translated: CASSLEYSGAGGYTF.

The chain recombines TRBV13 with TRBJ1-2, with D possibly TRBD1 on 5 matching bases. V gave up 5 bases and J gave up 4 bases, with 23 bases separating them. Germline assignment: CDR1 PRHDT and CDR2 FYEKMQ (reference sequence). The CDR3 runs 17 residues. The CDR3 DNA reads as TGTGCCAGCAGCCCAACCCTGCTGGGACGGTCGGCCTATGGCTACACCTTC. Its protein is CASSPTLLGRSAYGYTF.

This clone was seen only once. The chain recombines TRBV6-1 with TRBJ2-1, with 10 nucleotides matching TRBD2. Germline V gives CDR1 MNHNS, CDR2 SASEGT. The CDR3 is 16 residues long. V shed 4 bases and J 5 bases; nucleotides not matched to a gene: 8. The CDR3 nucleotides are TGTGCCAGCAGTGGCTCACTAGCGGGGTTCGACAATGAGCAGTTCTTC. As protein: CASSGSLAGFDNEQFF.

The chain combines TRBV5-4 with TRBJ2-1; 7 bases fit TRBD1. CDR3 length: 15 amino acids. With V trimmed by 0 bases and J by 9 bases, 9 bases remained unmatched. Germline V gives CDR1 SGHNT, CDR2 YYREEE (reference sequence). CDR3 bases: TGTGCCAGCAGCTTGGGTGACAGGGCGTTCGGTGAGCAGTTCTTC. Its protein product is CASSLGDRAFGEQFF.

The chain carries TRBV9 and TRBJ2-3; D might be TRBD1 (6 bases). Germline-derived CDR1 and CDR2 are SGDLS and YYNGEE. The CDR3 is made up of 14 amino acids. The V and J ends lost 0 bases and 7 bases respectively, with 12 bases between them. The DNA of the CDR3 is TGTGCCAGCAGCGTAGATACAGGGAAAAATACGCAGTATTTT. Its translation is CASSVDTGKNTQYF.

The chain joins TRBV2 to TRBJ2-5; D ambiguous. This CDR3 spans 15 amino acids. CDR1 is SNHLY and CDR2 is FYNNEI in the germline V gene. The V end was cut by 7 bases, the J end by 3 bases, with 18 bases between. CDR3 region: CASIGIELIKETQYF. Written as DNA, the CDR3 is TGTGCCAGCATTGGAATTGAGCTAATCAAAGAGACCCAGTACTTC.

The chain employs TRBV19 and TRBJ1-5; D is ambiguous. The germline V gene encodes CDR1 LNHDA and CDR2 SQIVND (reference sequence). Trimming cost V 5 bases and J 3 bases, with 14 bases left between them. The CDR3 consists of 15 residues. The CDR3 DNA sequence: TGTGCCAGTAGTTTCGACACAAGAATCAATCAGCCCCAGCATTTT. Amino acids: CASSFDTRINQPQHF.

The chain uses TRBV28 and TRBJ1-2; no clear D gene. The CDR3 runs to 14 residues. Deletions cut 4 bases from V and 2 bases from J, with 11 bases between. CDR1 is MDHEN and CDR2 is SYDVKM in the germline V gene. The CDR3 is CASSSPSGNYGYTF. The CDR3 DNA follows: TGTGCCAGCAGTTCACCCTCGGGAAACTATGGCTACACCTTC.

This clone occurred once. The chain recombines TRBV5-1 with TRBJ2-4; D uncertain. The CDR3 covers 15 residues. Trimming left V 0 bases short and J 0 bases short, with 7 bases between. Germline values: CDR1 SGHRS, CDR2 YFSETQ. CDR3 coding DNA: TGCGCCAGCAGCTTGGAGGGAATAGCCAAAAACATTCAGTACTTC. Translation: CASSLEGIAKNIQYF.

This clone was detected only a few times. The chain couples TRBV19 to TRBJ1-6, with 7 nucleotides matching TRBD1. V was clipped by 7 bases and J by 0 bases; unmatched bases: 12. CDR1 is LNHDA, CDR2 SQIVND, per germline (reference sequence). The CDR3 is 18 residues long. CDR3 DNA sequence: TGTGCCAGTACTCGAGGGGGCCACTGGAGCTCCTATAATTCACCCCTCCACTTT. Its protein product is CASTRGGHWSSYNSPLHF.

This rearrangement joins TRBV7-3 to TRBJ2-1; no clear D. This CDR3 spans 13 amino acids. V lost 5 bases to trimming and J lost 9 bases, with 14 bases between them. Germline lookup yields CDR1 SGHTA and CDR2 FQGTGA. CDR3 sequence reads: CASSPDPQREQFF. The CDR3 DNA sequence: TGTGCCAGCAGCCCAGACCCCCAGCGTGAGCAGTTCTTC.

This clone was picked up one time. The chain recombines TRBV6-1 with TRBJ1-1, with D uncertain. Trimming pared 7 bases from V and 2 bases from J, leaving 14 bases between. The germline gives CDR1 MNHNS, CDR2 SASEGT. The CDR3 loop spans 14 amino acids. The CDR3 DNA follows: TGTGCCAGCATTCCGGAAGGGATTAACACTGAAGCTTTCTTT. Translating gives CASIPEGINTEAFF.

The rearrangement joins TRBV7-2 to TRBJ1-2; possibly TRBD1 for D (6 bases). Trimming pared 5 bases from V and 4 bases from J, leaving 17 bases between. The germline V gene encodes CDR1 SGHTA and CDR2 FQGNSA. The CDR3 is 15 residues long. This chain's CDR3 is CASSLREGGIYGYTF. The CDR3 nucleotides are TGTGCCAGCAGCCTTCGGGAGGGGGGAATCTATGGCTACACCTTC.

V and J are TRBV10-3 and TRBJ2-7; possible D gene TRBD2, 6 bases. The CDR3 extends over 12 amino acids. Trimming pared 8 bases from V and 6 bases from J, leaving 14 bases between. CDR1 and CDR2 (germline): ENHRY, SYGVKD. CDR3 residues: CAIGGLGGEQYF. The CDR3 DNA sequence: TGTGCCATCGGGGGACTGGGGGGCGAGCAGTACTTC.

This clone was observed a handful of times. V and J are TRBV5-6 and TRBJ1-6, with unresolved D. The CDR3 is 12 residues long. Trimming pared 5 bases from V and 7 bases from J, leaving 7 bases between. Germline CDR1 reads SGHDT; CDR2 reads YYEEEE. Written as DNA, the CDR3 is TGTGCCAGCAGGCTGACAAATTCACCCCTCCACTTT. It is translated as CASRLTNSPLHF.

The rearrangement joins TRBV28 to TRBJ1-4, with a weak D call TRBD1 (6 bases). This CDR3 comprises 14 residues. Germline V gives CDR1 MDHEN, CDR2 SYDVKM. Trimming shortened V by 5 bases and J by 8 bases, and 15 bases separated the two germline ends. The CDR3 bases are TGTGCCAGCAGTCCCGGGGGCAGGAGGGAAAAACTGTTTTTT. Translating it yields CASSPGGRREKLFF.

V usage is TRBV19 and J usage is TRBJ1-2; D remains unclear. The CDR3 is 13 residues long. The ends were cut back, 2 bases at V and 8 bases at J, with 12 bases in the middle. CDR1 is LNHDA and CDR2 is SQIVND in the germline V gene (reference sequence). The CDR3 bases are TGTGCCAGTAGTATAAACCAGCAATTCGGCTACACCTTC. It yields the protein CASSINQQFGYTF.

Comment on this clone: The sample holds other DNA sequences that translate to the same CDR3. The rearrangement joins TRBV7-9 to TRBJ2-7; D not certain. Between the trimmed V and J ends, which lost 0 bases and 4 bases, there was a span of 7 bases. From germline, CDR1 is SEHNR and CDR2 FQNEAQ (reference sequence). The CDR3 spans 13 residues. The CDR3 is CASSLAGWYEQYF. In DNA form, the CDR3 reads TGTGCCAGCAGCTTAGCGGGGTGGTACGAGCAGTACTTC. Complete variable domain (other parts from reference TRBV7-9 and TRBJ2-7): DTGVSQNPRHKITKRGQNVTFRCDPISEHNRLYWYRQTLGQGPEFLTYFQNEAQLEKSRLLSDRFSAERPKGSFSTLEIQRTEQGDSAMYLCASSLAGWYEQYFGPGTRLTVT.

The table lists this clone with a few counts. This chain links TRBV19 with TRBJ1-4; tentatively, D is TRBD1 (5 bases). The germline V gene encodes CDR1 LNHDA and CDR2 SQIVND (reference sequence). The ends were cut back, 4 bases at V and 0 bases at J, with 9 bases in the middle. The length of the CDR3 is 15 residues. CDR3 DNA sequence: TGTGCCAGTAGTACGGGGGGTGCAACTAATGAAAAACTGTTTTTT. Translating gives CASSTGGATNEKLFF.

The rearrangement links TRBV6-1 to TRBJ1-6; D is uncertain. Trimming took 10 bases from V and 5 from J, leaving 15 bases between them. Germline CDR1 MNHNS, CDR2 SASEGT. The CDR3 length is 14 residues. The chain's CDR3 is CAIKRTIDNSPLHF. In DNA, the CDR3 is TGTGCCATCAAGAGGACTATAGATAATTCACCCCTCCACTTT.

The V gene is TRBV27, the J gene TRBJ1-2; D is unresolved. V lost 2 bases, J lost 7 bases, and 17 bases lay in between. The CDR3 extends over 15 amino acids. Germline V gene sequence: CDR1 MNHEY, CDR2 SMNVEV (reference sequence). CDR3 in amino acids: CASSLDRLPEAGYTF. In nucleotides, the CDR3 is TGTGCCAGCAGTTTAGATCGCCTACCCGAGGCTGGCTACACCTTC.

This clone occurred once. The chain is built from TRBV7-2 and TRBJ2-3; TRBD2 agrees at 12 bases. The CDR3 extends over 18 amino acids. V gave up 1 base and J gave up 2 bases; unmatched junction bases: 7. Germline V gene data show CDR1 as SGHTA and CDR2 as FQGNSA. Written as DNA, the CDR3 is TGTGCCAGCAGCTTAGGGTCACTAGCGGGGGGCTACACAGATACGCAGTATTTT. Translating it yields CASSLGSLAGGYTDTQYF.

This chain uses TRBV5-1 with TRBJ1-1, with 8 bases that match TRBD1. The CDR3 spans 14 residues. Germline V lookup: CDR1 SGHRS, CDR2 YFSETQ. V shed 0 bases and J 8 bases; nucleotides not matched to a gene: 6. The CDR3 coding sequence is TGCGCCAGCAGCTTGGGACAGGGGCCGCGAGAAGCTTTCTTT. This encodes CASSLGQGPREAFF.